These 10 T cell receptor beta chains originate from one sample sequenced in a study of blood T cell repertoires in COVID-19. Measured with immunoSEQ multiplex PCR; TCRdb has only the in-frame clones, and not every one. The sample contains about 250,000 clones, 86% of which appear only once. Source material: peripheral blood. All receptors come from a woman aged 80 or over with COVID-19, enrolled during active disease.

This chain links TRBV11-2 with TRBJ2-7; TRBD1 agrees at 9 bases. This CDR3 is built from 16 residues. The V and J ends lost 5 bases and 1 base, in that order; junction bases with no gene match: 9. Per the germline V gene, CDR1 is SGHAT and CDR2 is FQNNGV. The CDR3 is CASSPRWTGVSYEQYF. The CDR3 DNA is TGTGCCAGCAGCCCCCGATGGACAGGGGTTTCCTACGAGCAGTACTTC.

The V gene is TRBV2, the J gene TRBJ1-2; TRBD1 matches at 7 bases. Germline CDR1 and CDR2: SNHLY and FYNNEI. The CDR3 runs 14 residues. V shed 0 bases, J shed 9 bases, and the junction held 7 bases outside the gene matches. For the CDR3, the DNA is TGTGCCAGCAGTGAAGCGGCAGGGGGGATGAGCTACACCTTC. Protein product: CASSEAAGGMSYTF.

As concerns this clone: Distinct nucleotide sequences in the sample also encode this CDR3. The chain employs TRBV7-9 and TRBJ1-1; 7 bases are a match to TRBD1. After removal of 5 bases from V and 1 base from J, the junction contained 7 bases not matched to a gene. CDR1 is SEHNR, CDR2 FQNEAQ, per germline (reference sequence). The CDR3 sequence is 15 residues long. CDR3 nucleotide sequence: TGTGCCAGCAGCCCCGGGACAGCGCCGAACACTGAAGCTTTCTTT. Translated: CASSPGTAPNTEAFF.

This chain joins TRBV6-1 and TRBJ1-1; a possible D gene is TRBD1 (6 bases). This CDR3 spans 15 amino acids. The V end lost 1 base, the J end lost 7 bases, and 16 bases lay between the germline ends. Germline V gives CDR1 MNHNS, CDR2 SASEGT. The CDR3 DNA is TGTGCCAGCAGTGAAGACAGGGTCTTGGCCGGTGAAGCTTTCTTT. As protein: CASSEDRVLAGEAFF.

The V gene is TRBV5-1, the J gene TRBJ2-3, with 13 bases aligning to TRBD2. CDR1 is SGHRS and CDR2 is YFSETQ in the germline V gene. The CDR3 is 17 residues long. After removal of 3 bases from V and 2 bases from J, the junction contained 6 bases not matched to a gene. The CDR3, as DNA: TGCGCCAGCAGCTGGCTGGGACTAGCGGGGACCACAGATACGCAGTATTTT. This sequence encodes CASSWLGLAGTTDTQYF.

The J gene is TRBJ1-1, the V gene TRBV28; a weak D match, TRBD1 (5 bases). Trimming stripped 6 bases from V and 0 bases from J, with 14 bases between. The CDR3 length is 15 residues. CDR1 and CDR2 from the germline V gene are MDHEN and SYDVKM. CDR3 coding DNA: TGTGCCAGCAGACGCGGACACGGAATGAACACTGAAGCTTTCTTT. It yields the protein CASRRGHGMNTEAFF.

The chain is built from TRBV2 and TRBJ1-2, with no clear D. CDR1 and CDR2 from the germline V gene are SNHLY and FYNNEI. Trimming cost V 2 bases and J 4 bases, with 11 bases left between them. The CDR3 extends over 14 amino acids. The CDR3 region has the DNA TGTGCCAGCAGTGAATGGCCGGAGGCCTATGGCTACACCTTC. This gives the protein CASSEWPEAYGYTF.

This clone was observed once. This chain joins TRBV7-2 and TRBJ2-5; D call uncertain. CDR1 is SGHTA and CDR2 is FQGNSA in the germline V gene. CDR3 size: 14 residues. Trimming took off 2 bases at V and 4 bases at J, with 11 bases between the two ends. The DNA for the CDR3 is TGTGCCAGCAGCTTAATCCCGAAAGCAGAGACCCAGTACTTC. The encoded protein is CASSLIPKAETQYF.

The chain joins TRBV4-2 to TRBJ2-1, with TRBD2 matching 9 bases. Germline values: CDR1 LGHNA, CDR2 YNFKEQ. V was clipped by 1 base and J by 5 bases; unmatched bases: 9. This CDR3 is built from 17 residues. The CDR3 region is CASSQGIAGELNNEQFF. CDR3 in DNA: TGTGCCAGCAGCCAAGGCATAGCGGGGGAGCTTAACAATGAGCAGTTCTTC.

This rearrangement joins TRBV13 to TRBJ1-2; possible D gene TRBD1, 5 bases. Per the germline V gene, CDR1 is PRHDT and CDR2 is FYEKMQ (reference sequence). Deletions cut 2 bases from V and 6 bases from J, with 19 bases between. CDR3 length: 16 amino acids. CDR3 in DNA: TGTGCCAGCAGCTTATTTTTAGAAGGGGCAGGGCATGGCTACACCTTC. Amino acid sequence: CASSLFLEGAGHGYTF.